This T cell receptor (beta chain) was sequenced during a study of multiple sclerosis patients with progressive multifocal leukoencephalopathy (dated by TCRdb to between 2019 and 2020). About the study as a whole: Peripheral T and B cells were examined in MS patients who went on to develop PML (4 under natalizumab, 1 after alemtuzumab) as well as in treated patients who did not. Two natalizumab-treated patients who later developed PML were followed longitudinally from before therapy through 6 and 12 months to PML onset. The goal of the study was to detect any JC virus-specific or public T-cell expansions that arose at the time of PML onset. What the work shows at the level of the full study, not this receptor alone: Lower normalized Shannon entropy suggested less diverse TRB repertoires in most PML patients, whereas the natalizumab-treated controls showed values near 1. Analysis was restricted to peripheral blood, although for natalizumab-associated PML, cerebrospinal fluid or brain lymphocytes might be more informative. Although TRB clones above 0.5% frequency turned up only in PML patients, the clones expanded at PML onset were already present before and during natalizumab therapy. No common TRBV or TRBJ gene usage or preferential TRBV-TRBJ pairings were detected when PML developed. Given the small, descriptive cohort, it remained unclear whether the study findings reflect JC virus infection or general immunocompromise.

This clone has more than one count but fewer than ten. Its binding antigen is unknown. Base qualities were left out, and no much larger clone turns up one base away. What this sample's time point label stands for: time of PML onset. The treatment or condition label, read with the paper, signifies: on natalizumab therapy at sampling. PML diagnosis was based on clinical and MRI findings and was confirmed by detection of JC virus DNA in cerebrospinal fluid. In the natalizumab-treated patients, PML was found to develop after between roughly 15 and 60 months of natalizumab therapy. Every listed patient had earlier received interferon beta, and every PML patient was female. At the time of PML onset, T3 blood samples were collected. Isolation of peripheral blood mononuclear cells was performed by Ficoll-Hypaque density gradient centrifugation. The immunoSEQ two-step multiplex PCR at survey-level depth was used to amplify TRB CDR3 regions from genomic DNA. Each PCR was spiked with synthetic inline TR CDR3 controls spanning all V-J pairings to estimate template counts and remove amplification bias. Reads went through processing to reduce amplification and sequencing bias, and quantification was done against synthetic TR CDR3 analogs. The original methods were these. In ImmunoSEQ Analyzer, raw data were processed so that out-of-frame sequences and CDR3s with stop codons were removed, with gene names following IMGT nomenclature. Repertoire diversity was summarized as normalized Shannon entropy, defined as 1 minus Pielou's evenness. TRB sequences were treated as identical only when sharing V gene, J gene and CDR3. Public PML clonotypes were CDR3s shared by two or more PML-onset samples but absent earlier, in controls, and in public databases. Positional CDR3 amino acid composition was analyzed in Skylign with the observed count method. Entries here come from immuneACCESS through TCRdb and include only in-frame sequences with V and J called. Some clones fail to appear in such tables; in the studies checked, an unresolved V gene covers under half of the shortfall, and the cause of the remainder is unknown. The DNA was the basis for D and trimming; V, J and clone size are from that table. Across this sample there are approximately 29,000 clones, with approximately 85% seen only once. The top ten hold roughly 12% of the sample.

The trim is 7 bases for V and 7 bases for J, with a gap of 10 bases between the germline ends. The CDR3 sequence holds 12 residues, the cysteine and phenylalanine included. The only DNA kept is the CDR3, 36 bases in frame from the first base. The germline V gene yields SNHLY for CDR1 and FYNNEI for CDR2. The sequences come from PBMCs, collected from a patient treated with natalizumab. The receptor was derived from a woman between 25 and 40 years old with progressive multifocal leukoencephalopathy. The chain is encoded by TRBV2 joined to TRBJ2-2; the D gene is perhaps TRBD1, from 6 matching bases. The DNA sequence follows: TGTGCCAGCAAATTCAGGGGCGGGGAGCTGTTTTTT. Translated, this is CASKFRGGELFF. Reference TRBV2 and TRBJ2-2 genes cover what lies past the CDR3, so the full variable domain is EPEVTQTPSHQVTQMGQEVILRCVPISNHLYFYWYRQILGQKVEFLVSFYNNEISEKSEIFDDQFSVERPDGSNFTLKIRSTKLEDSAMYFCASKFRGGELFFGEGSRLTVL.